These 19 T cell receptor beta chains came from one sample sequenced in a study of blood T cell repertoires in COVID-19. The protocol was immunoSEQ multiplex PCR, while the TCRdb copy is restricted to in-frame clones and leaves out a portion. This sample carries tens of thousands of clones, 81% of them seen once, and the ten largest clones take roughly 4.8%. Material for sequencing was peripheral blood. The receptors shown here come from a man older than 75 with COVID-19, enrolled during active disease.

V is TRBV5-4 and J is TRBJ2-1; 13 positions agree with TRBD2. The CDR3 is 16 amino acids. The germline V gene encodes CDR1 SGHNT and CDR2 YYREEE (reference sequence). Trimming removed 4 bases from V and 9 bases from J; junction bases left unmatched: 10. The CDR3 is CASSTSGLAGVAEQFF. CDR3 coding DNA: TGTGCCAGCAGCACGTCAGGACTAGCGGGAGTGGCTGAGCAGTTCTTC.

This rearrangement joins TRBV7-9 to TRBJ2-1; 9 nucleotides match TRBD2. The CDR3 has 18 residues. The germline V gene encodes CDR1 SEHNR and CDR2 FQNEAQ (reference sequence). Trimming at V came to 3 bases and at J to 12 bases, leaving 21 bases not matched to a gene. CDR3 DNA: TGTGCCAGCAGCTTCGGTCTAGGTAGCGGGAGATCCGTTTCTGGGCAGTTCTTC. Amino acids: CASSFGLGSGRSVSGQFF.

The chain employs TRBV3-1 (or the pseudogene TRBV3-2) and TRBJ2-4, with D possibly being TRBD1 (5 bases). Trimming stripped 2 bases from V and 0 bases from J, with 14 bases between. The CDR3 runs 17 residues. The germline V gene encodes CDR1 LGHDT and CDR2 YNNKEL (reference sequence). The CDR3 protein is CASSQTGKTVAKNIQYF. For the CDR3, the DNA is TGTGCCAGCAGCCAAACAGGCAAGACAGTAGCCAAAAACATTCAGTACTTC.

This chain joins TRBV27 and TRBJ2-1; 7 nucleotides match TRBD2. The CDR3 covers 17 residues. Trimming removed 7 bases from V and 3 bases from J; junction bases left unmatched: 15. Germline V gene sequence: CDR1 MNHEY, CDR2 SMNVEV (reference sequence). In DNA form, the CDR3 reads TGTGCCAGCACCCCCTCAGCAGCGGGACTATTCTACAATGAGCAGTTCTTC. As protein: CASTPSAAGLFYNEQFF.

CDR3 sequence (DNA): TGTGCCAGCAGAAGGACAGATAATGAGCAGTTCTTC. Protein product: CASRRTDNEQFF. This chain connects TRBV7-9 to TRBJ2-1, with a possible D match to TRBD1 (6 bases). The CDR3 runs to 12 residues. Germline CDR1 and CDR2: SEHNR and FQNEAQ (reference sequence). V lost 6 bases to trimming and J lost 7 bases, with 10 bases between them.

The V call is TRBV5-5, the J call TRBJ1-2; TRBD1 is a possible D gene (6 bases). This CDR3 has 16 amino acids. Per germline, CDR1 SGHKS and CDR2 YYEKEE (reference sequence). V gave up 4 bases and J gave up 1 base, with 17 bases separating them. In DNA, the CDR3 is TGTGCCAGCAGCCCACAACAGGGTCAAAGTAACTATGGCTACACCTTC. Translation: CASSPQQGQSNYGYTF.

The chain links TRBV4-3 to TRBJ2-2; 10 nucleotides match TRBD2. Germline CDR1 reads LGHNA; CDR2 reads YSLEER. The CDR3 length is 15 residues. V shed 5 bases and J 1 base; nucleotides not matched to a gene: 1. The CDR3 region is CASSLAGGNTGELFF. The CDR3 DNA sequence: TGCGCCAGCAGCTTAGCGGGGGGGAACACCGGGGAGCTGTTTTTT.

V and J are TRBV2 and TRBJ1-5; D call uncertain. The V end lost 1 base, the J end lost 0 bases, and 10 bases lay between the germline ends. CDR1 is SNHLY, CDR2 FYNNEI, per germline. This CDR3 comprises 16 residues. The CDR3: CASSEEIPYSNQPQHF. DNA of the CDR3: TGTGCCAGCAGTGAAGAGATCCCCTATAGCAATCAGCCCCAGCATTTT.

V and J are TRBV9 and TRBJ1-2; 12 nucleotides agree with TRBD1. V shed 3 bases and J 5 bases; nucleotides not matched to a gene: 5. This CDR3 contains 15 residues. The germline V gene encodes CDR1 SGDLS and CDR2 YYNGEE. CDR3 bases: TGTGCCAGCAGCGAGGGGACAGGGGGCAAGTATGGCTACACCTTC. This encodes CASSEGTGGKYGYTF.

DNA of the CDR3: TGCGCCAGCAGCTTAGGTGACATCAACTATGGCTACACCTTC. This gives the protein CASSLGDINYGYTF. The rearrangement joins TRBV5-1 to TRBJ1-2, with D unclear. Germline CDR1 and CDR2: SGHRS and YFSETQ. Trimming removed 2 bases from V and 2 bases from J, with 10 bases in between. This CDR3 has 14 residues.

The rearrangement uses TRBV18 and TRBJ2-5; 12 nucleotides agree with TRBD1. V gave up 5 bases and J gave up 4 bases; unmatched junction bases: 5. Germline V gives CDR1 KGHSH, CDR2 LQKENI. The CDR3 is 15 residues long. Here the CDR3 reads CASSIGTGGAETQYF. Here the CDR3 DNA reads TGTGCCAGCTCAATCGGGACAGGGGGCGCAGAGACCCAGTACTTC.

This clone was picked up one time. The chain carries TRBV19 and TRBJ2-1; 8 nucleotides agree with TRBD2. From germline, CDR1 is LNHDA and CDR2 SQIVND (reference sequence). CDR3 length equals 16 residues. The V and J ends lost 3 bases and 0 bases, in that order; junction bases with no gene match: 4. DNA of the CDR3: TGTGCCAGTAGTATTTTCGGGGGGGGCTCCTACAATGAGCAGTTCTTC. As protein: CASSIFGGGSYNEQFF.

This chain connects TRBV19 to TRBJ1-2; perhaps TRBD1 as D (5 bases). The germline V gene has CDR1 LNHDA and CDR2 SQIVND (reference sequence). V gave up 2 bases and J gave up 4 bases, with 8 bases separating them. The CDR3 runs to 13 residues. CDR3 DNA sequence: TGTGCCAGTAGTATACAGGGCTCCTATGGCTACACCTTC. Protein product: CASSIQGSYGYTF.

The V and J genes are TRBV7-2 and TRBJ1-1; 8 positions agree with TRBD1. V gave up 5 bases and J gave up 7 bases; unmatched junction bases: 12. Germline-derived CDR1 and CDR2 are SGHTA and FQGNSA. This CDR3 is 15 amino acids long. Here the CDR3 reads CASSPRNRGTDEAFF. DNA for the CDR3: TGTGCCAGCAGCCCTAGAAACAGGGGGACGGATGAAGCTTTCTTT. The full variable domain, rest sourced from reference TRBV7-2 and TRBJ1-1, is GAGVSQSPSNKVTEKGKDVELRCDPISGHTALYWYRQSLGQGLEFLIYFQGNSAPDKSGLPSDRFSAERTGGSVSTLTIQRTQQEDSAVYLCASSPRNRGTDEAFFGQGTRLTVV.

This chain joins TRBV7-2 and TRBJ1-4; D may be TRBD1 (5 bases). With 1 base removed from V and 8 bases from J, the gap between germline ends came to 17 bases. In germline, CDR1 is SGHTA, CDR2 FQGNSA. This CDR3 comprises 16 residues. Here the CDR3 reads CASSLVQGVRGEKLFF. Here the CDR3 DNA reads TGTGCCAGCAGCTTAGTCCAAGGGGTTCGGGGGGAAAAACTGTTTTTT.

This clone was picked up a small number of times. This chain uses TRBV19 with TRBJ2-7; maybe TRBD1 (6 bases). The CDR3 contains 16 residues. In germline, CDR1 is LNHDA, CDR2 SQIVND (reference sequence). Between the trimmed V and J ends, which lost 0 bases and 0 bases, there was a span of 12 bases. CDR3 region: CASSIDRQVRSYEQYF. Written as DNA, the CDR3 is TGTGCCAGTAGTATAGATCGACAGGTCCGCTCCTACGAGCAGTACTTC. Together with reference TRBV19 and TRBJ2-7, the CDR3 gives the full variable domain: DGGITQSPKYLFRKEGQNVTLSCEQNLNHDAMYWYRQDPGQGLRLIYYSQIVNDFQKGDIAEGYSVSREKKESFPLTVTSAQKNPTAFYLCASSIDRQVRSYEQYFGPGTRLTVT.

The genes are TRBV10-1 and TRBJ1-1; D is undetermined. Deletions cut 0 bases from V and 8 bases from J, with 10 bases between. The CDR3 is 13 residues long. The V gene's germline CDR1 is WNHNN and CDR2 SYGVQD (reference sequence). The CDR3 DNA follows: TGCGCCAGCAGTGAGTCGCAGTCCCACGAAGCTTTCTTT. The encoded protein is CASSESQSHEAFF.

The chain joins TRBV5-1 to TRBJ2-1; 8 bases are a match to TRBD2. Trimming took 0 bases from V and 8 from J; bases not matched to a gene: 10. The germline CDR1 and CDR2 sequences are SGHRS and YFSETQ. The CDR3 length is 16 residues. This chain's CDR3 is CASSLGPGRAGHEQFF. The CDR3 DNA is TGCGCCAGCAGCTTGGGACCCGGGAGGGCGGGTCATGAGCAGTTCTTC.

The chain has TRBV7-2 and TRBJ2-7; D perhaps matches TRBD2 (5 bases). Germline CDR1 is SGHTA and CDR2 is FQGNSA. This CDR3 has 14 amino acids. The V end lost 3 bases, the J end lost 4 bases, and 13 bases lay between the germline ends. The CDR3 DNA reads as TGTGCCAGCAGCTTTGGTAGCGCGGTGTACGAGCAGTACTTC. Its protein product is CASSFGSAVYEQYF.